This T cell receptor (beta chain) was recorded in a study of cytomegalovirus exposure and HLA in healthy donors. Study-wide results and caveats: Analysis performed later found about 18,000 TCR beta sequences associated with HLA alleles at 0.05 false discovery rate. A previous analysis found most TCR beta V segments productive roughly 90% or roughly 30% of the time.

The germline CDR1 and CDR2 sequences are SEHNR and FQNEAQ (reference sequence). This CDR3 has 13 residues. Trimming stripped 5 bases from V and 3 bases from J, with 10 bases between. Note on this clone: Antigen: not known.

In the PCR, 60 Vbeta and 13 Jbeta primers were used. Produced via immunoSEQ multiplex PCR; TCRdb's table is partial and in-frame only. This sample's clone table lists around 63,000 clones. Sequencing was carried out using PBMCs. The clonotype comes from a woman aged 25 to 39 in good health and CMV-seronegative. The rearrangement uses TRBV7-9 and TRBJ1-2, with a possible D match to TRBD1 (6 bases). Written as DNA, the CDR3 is TGTGCCAGCAGCCCCAGGGGATACTATGGCTACACCTTC. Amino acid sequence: CASSPRGYYGYTF. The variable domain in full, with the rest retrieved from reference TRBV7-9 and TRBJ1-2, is DTGVSQNPRHKITKRGQNVTFRCDPISEHNRLYWYRQTLGQGPEFLTYFQNEAQLEKSRLLSDRFSAERPKGSFSTLEIQRTEQGDSAMYLCASSPRGYYGYTFGSGTRLTVV.